This T cell receptor (beta chain) was sequenced during a study of technical replicates of blood from a handful of donors. Produced via immunoSEQ multiplex PCR; TCRdb's table is partial and in-frame only. Of 80,000 to 95,000 clones listed, about 91% are singletons. Trimming pared 3 bases from V and 1 base from J, leaving 6 bases between. Germline CDR1 and CDR2: LNHNV and YYDKDF (reference sequence). The CDR3 is 13 residues long. This clone was counted once. Sequenced input: T cells isolated from PBMCs. This sequence joins TRBV15 and TRBJ1-1; no reliable D call. The source is a human donor in good health. The CDR3 DNA sequence: TGTGCCACCAGCAGGACGGGGAACACTGAAGCTTTCTTT. It yields the protein CATSRTGNTEAFF.